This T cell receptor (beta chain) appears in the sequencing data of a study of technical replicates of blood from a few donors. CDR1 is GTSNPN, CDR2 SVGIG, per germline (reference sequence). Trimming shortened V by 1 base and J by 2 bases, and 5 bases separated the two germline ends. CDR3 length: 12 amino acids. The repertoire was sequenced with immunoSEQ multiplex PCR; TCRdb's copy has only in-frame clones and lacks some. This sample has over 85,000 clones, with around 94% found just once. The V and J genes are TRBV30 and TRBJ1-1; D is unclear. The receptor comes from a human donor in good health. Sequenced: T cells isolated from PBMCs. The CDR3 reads CAWSDSNTEAFF. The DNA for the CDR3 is TGTGCCTGGAGTGACAGCAACACTGAAGCTTTCTTT. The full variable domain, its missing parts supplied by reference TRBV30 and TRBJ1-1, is SQTIHQWPATLVQPVGSPLSLECTVEGTSNPNLYWYRQAAGRGLQLLFYSVGIGQISSEVPQNLSASRPQDRQFILSSKKLLLSDSGFYLCAWSDSNTEAFFGQGTRLTVV.